The clone carrying this T cell receptor (beta chain) was counted once. Its antigen is still unknown. The source of the sample is a study of T cells in Graves' hyperthyroidism and ophthalmopathy. Study findings and constraints: Also found in blood were most expanded thyroid clonotypes above 0.001. Ophthalmopathy, as predicted by the model, came a median roughly 6.5 months after the prediction.

Amplified TCR beta CDR3 regions derived from RNA transcripts. HTBI primers were employed in a first-round RT-PCR of the TCR CDR3. TCRdb fed the multiplex PCR reads into MiXCR, producing one record per CDR3 protein. The sample consists of 340,000 or so distinct CDR3 sequences, roughly 18% of them appearing once. The sample comprised blood. The clonotype originates from a woman in her 50s with Graves' hyperthyroidism.

Here the CDR3 DNA reads TGCGCCAGCGGCCCGGGGGTAGGTCAGAAGGCAGAGACCCAGTACTTC. Amino acids: CASGPGVGQKAETQYF. The chain joins TRBV5-1 to TRBJ2-5, with D possibly TRBD2 on 6 matching bases. CDR3 length: 16 amino acids. With 7 bases removed from V and 4 bases from J, the gap between germline ends came to 23 bases. Germline CDR1 is SGHRS and CDR2 is YFSETQ. Looking up the rest from reference TRBV5-1 and TRBJ2-5 gives the full variable domain: KAGVTQTPRYLIKTRGQQVTLSCSPISGHRSVSWYQQTPGQGLQFLFEYFSETQRNKGNFPGRFSGRQFSNSRSEMNVSTLELGDSALYLCASGPGVGQKAETQYFGPGTRLLVL.